This TCR beta chain derives from a study of T cells in Graves' hyperthyroidism and ophthalmopathy. Study-level points and caveats: Ophthalmopathy was told apart from stable hyperthyroidism by a 13 V-J model.

Researchers took RNA transcripts and amplified the TCR beta CDR3 regions from them. Initially, a first-round RT-PCR of the TCR CDR3 employed the HTBI primer set. TCRdb processed the multiplex PCR reads anew with MiXCR; each CDR3 protein has one entry. The data show under 750,000 distinct CDR3 sequences, with around a sixth seen just once and approximately 15% held by the top ten. This clonotype appeared many times. The antigen remains undetermined. The CDR3 is 17 residues long. The trim removed 7 bases at V and 0 bases at J, leaving 12 bases unmatched. Germline lookup yields CDR1 SNHLY and CDR2 FYNNEI. Blood was drawn at first hyperthyroidism diagnosis, before any ophthalmopathy symptoms.

The specimen was blood. The chain links TRBV2 to TRBJ2-4; 7 positions match TRBD1. The clonotype was recovered from a woman in her 50s with Graves' hyperthyroidism that later progressed to Graves' ophthalmopathy. The CDR3 reads CASNDRVAEIAKNIQYF. The CDR3 DNA follows: TGTGCCAGCAATGACAGGGTAGCAGAAATAGCCAAAAACATTCAGTACTTC.